These 28 T cell receptor beta chains originate from one sample sequenced in a study of T cell responses to AZD1222 COVID-19 vaccine. Clones were sequenced by immunoSEQ multiplex PCR, and TCRdb holds only the in-frame ones, with some missing. Of tens of thousands of clones in the sample, around nine tenths were seen once. The sequences come from peripheral blood, collected 28 days after the second AZD1222 dose. These receptors all come from an adult who received the AZD1222 COVID-19 vaccine.

This clone was recorded once. This rearrangement joins TRBV7-9 to TRBJ2-5; possibly TRBD1 or TRBD2 for D (5 bases each). Deletions cut 4 bases from V and 2 bases from J, with 14 bases between. In germline, CDR1 is SEHNR, CDR2 FQNEAQ (reference sequence). CDR3 size: 15 residues. The chain's CDR3 is CASSWDRTLQETQYF. The CDR3 nucleotides are TGTGCCAGCAGCTGGGACCGGACCTTACAAGAGACCCAGTACTTC.

The chain has TRBV6-5 and TRBJ1-1, with D hard to call. The V end was cut by 2 bases, the J end by 1 base, with 11 bases between. Germline CDR1 is MNHEY and CDR2 is SVGAGI. The length of the CDR3 is 15 residues. The CDR3 nucleotides read TGTGCCAGCAGTTACGGGCCCGGTAAGAACACTGAAGCTTTCTTT. As protein: CASSYGPGKNTEAFF.

The genes are TRBV4-3 and TRBJ2-7, with 9 bases aligning to TRBD2. The CDR3 runs to 15 residues. J was trimmed by 3 bases and V by 0 bases; bases with no gene match: 3. Germline V gives CDR1 LGHNA, CDR2 YSLEER. As DNA, the CDR3 is TGCGCCAGCAGCCAAGATCCTAGCGGGGACTACGAGCAGTACTTC. Translation: CASSQDPSGDYEQYF.

This sequence joins TRBV7-2 and TRBJ2-3; possibly TRBD2 for D (5 bases). In germline, CDR1 is SGHTA, CDR2 FQGNSA. The CDR3 has 14 residues. The germline V and J ends were trimmed by 0 bases and 5 bases, with 9 bases remaining between them. The CDR3 DNA follows: TGTGCCAGCAGCTTAGCGGCCGCGGGAGATACGCAGTATTTT. Protein sequence: CASSLAAAGDTQYF.

J is TRBJ1-1 and V is TRBV5-1, with D tentatively TRBD1 (6 bases). Germline V gene data show CDR1 as SGHRS and CDR2 as YFSETQ. The CDR3 has 14 amino acids. The V and J ends lost 0 bases and 1 base respectively, with 7 bases between them. Here the CDR3 DNA reads TGCGCCAGCAGCTTGGAGGGACAGAACACTGAAGCTTTCTTT. Its protein is CASSLEGQNTEAFF. Based on the CDR3 plus reference TRBV5-1 and TRBJ1-1, the full variable domain is KAGVTQTPRYLIKTRGQQVTLSCSPISGHRSVSWYQQTPGQGLQFLFEYFSETQRNKGNFPGRFSGRQFSNSRSEMNVSTLELGDSALYLCASSLEGQNTEAFFGQGTRLTVV.

The chain employs TRBV6-5 and TRBJ1-5; 7 nucleotides agree with TRBD1. This CDR3 is built from 15 residues. V lost 6 bases, J lost 5 bases, and 10 bases stayed unmatched. Germline CDR1 is MNHEY and CDR2 is SVGAGI. The CDR3 protein is CASSQPYTGDQPQHF. The CDR3 DNA follows: TGTGCCAGCAGCCAGCCTTACACAGGGGATCAGCCCCAGCATTTT.

This clone was seen more than once but under ten times. J is TRBJ1-4 and V is TRBV5-1; D might be TRBD1 (6 bases). The V end lost 4 bases, the J end lost 0 bases, and 10 bases lay between the germline ends. Germline-derived CDR1 and CDR2 are SGHRS and YFSETQ. The CDR3 has 15 amino acids. CDR3 DNA sequence: TGCGCCAGCAGCCCCGGGACAACAACTAATGAAAAACTGTTTTTT. As protein: CASSPGTTTNEKLFF.

The gene calls are TRBV15 and TRBJ1-4; D uncertain. The CDR3 loop spans 14 amino acids. CDR1 is LNHNV, CDR2 YYDKDF, per germline (reference sequence). V was pared by 1 base and J by 0 bases, with 3 bases between. The CDR3 here is CATSRAATNEKLFF. In DNA form, the CDR3 reads TGTGCCACCAGCAGAGCCGCAACTAATGAAAAACTGTTTTTT.

The rearrangement joins TRBV19 to TRBJ1-6; no reliable D call. V lost 6 bases and J lost 9, with 15 bases in between. CDR1 LNHDA and CDR2 SQIVND come from the germline V gene (reference sequence). The CDR3 is 14 residues long. CDR3 nucleotides: TGTGCCAGTAGCGTGGGAGGATTCCCTTCACCCCTCCACTTT. Amino acids: CASSVGGFPSPLHF.

The rearrangement joins TRBV28 to TRBJ1-6; D is possibly TRBD1 (5 bases). Trimming pared 8 bases from V and 0 bases from J, leaving 8 bases between. CDR3 size: 14 residues. Germline V gene data show CDR1 as MDHEN and CDR2 as SYDVKM. This CDR3 reads CASEGSSYNSPLHF. In DNA form, the CDR3 reads TGTGCCAGCGAGGGGAGCTCCTATAATTCACCCCTCCACTTT.

The chain joins TRBV7-2 to TRBJ1-6; 8 bases agree with TRBD1. The germline V gene encodes CDR1 SGHTA and CDR2 FQGNSA. This CDR3 region has 18 residues. The junction had 12 bases not matched to a gene; V was cut back by 3 bases and J by 5 bases. This CDR3 is CASSFRAARGPDNSPLHF. The CDR3 DNA reads TGTGCCAGCAGCTTTAGGGCTGCCAGGGGGCCCGATAATTCACCCCTCCACTTT.

This chain joins TRBV18 and TRBJ1-2, with 7 nucleotides matching TRBD1. V was pared by 2 bases and J by 1 base, with 4 bases of the junction left unmatched. CDR3 size: 15 residues. Germline V gene sequence: CDR1 KGHSH, CDR2 LQKENI. CDR3 nucleotide sequence: TGTGCCAGCTCACCAGGGACAGCCGTTAACTATGGCTACACCTTC. Amino acid sequence: CASSPGTAVNYGYTF.

The chain carries TRBV6-1 and TRBJ1-2; no firm D call. Germline values: CDR1 MNHNS, CDR2 SASEGT. The CDR3 consists of 17 residues. V was cut by 0 bases and J by 2 bases, with 16 bases left in between. The CDR3 bases are TGTGCCAGCAGTGAAGCGCTTCAAGGGCTCAGAAACTATGGCTACACCTTC. It is translated as CASSEALQGLRNYGYTF.

This rearrangement joins TRBV19 to TRBJ2-3; 10 bases match TRBD2. With 4 bases clipped from V and 3 bases from J, the junction kept 7 bases outside the gene matches. The V gene's germline CDR1 is LNHDA and CDR2 SQIVND (reference sequence). The CDR3 contains 16 residues. CDR3 coding DNA: TGTGCCAGTAGTACGGGAACTAGCGGGGAGACAGATACGCAGTATTTT. This translates into CASSTGTSGETDTQYF. The full variable domain, rest sourced from reference TRBV19 and TRBJ2-3, is DGGITQSPKYLFRKEGQNVTLSCEQNLNHDAMYWYRQDPGQGLRLIYYSQIVNDFQKGDIAEGYSVSREKKESFPLTVTSAQKNPTAFYLCASSTGTSGETDTQYFGPGTRLTVL.

This clone has only one observation. The chain carries TRBV27 and TRBJ2-7; the match to TRBD2 covers 11 bases. J lost 0 bases, V lost 6 bases, and 4 bases had no gene match. Per the germline V gene, CDR1 is MNHEY and CDR2 is SMNVEV (reference sequence). The CDR3 spans 15 residues. CDR3 protein: CASRGLAEDSYEQYF. For the CDR3, the DNA is TGTGCCAGCAGGGGACTAGCGGAAGACTCCTACGAGCAGTACTTC.

The chain couples TRBV29-1 to TRBJ2-2; perhaps D is TRBD1 or TRBD2 (6 bases each). Looked up from germline, CDR1 is SQVTM and CDR2 is ANQGSEA. There are 14 residues in the CDR3. Trimming stripped 5 bases from V and 3 bases from J, with 13 bases between. CDR3 amino acids: CSVSWGADTGELFF. The CDR3 coding sequence is TGCAGCGTTTCCTGGGGGGCTGACACCGGGGAGCTGTTTTTT.

The chain combines TRBV27 with TRBJ1-1; 9 bases map to TRBD1. The V segment lost 5 bases and the J segment 4 bases; nucleotides outside the gene matches: 8. Germline CDR1 MNHEY, CDR2 SMNVEV (reference sequence). The CDR3 has 15 amino acids. The CDR3 loop is CASSKLQGAGTEAFF. In nucleotides, the CDR3 is TGTGCCAGCAGTAAATTACAGGGGGCAGGCACTGAAGCTTTCTTT.

The V and J genes are TRBV7-9 and TRBJ1-4; the D gene is possibly TRBD1 (6 bases). Germline CDR1 reads SEHNR; CDR2 reads FQNEAQ (reference sequence). This CDR3 has 13 amino acids. Trimming removed 0 bases at V and 13 bases at J, with 12 bases between. CDR3 nucleotide sequence: TGTGCCAGCAGCTTAGCGGCGGGGGCCGGACTGTTTTTT. Its protein is CASSLAAGAGLFF.

The genes are TRBV4-3 and TRBJ1-2; a possible D gene is TRBD1 (6 bases). This CDR3 comprises 16 residues. V lost 0 bases and J lost 4, with 15 bases in between. Germline CDR1 is LGHNA and CDR2 is YSLEER. Written as DNA, the CDR3 is TGCGCCAGCAGCCAAGAAGGGGGGGGCCCAATCTATGGCTACACCTTC. Translating it yields CASSQEGGGPIYGYTF.

The chain joins TRBV19 to TRBJ1-4; 9 positions agree with TRBD1. There are 15 residues in the CDR3. The ends lost 2 bases at V and 3 bases at J; junction bases unmatched: 1. Germline-derived CDR1 and CDR2 are LNHDA and SQIVND (reference sequence). Written as DNA, the CDR3 is TGTGCCAGTAGTATAAACAGGGGGCCTAATGAAAAACTGTTTTTT. Its translation: CASSINRGPNEKLFF.

This clone appeared once. The gene calls are TRBV12-3 or TRBV12-4 and TRBJ1-4; no clear D. The CDR3 is made up of 12 amino acids. V was pared by 5 bases and J by 11 bases, with 12 bases between. CDR3 sequence reads: CASSPSIRKLFF. CDR3 nucleotides: TGTGCCAGCAGTCCTTCCATTAGGAAACTGTTTTTT.

The chain joins TRBV2 to TRBJ2-3; tentatively, D is TRBD2 (6 bases). V was cut by 9 bases and J by 1 base, with 11 bases left in between. Germline assignment: CDR1 SNHLY and CDR2 FYNNEI. The CDR3 has 13 residues. CDR3 region: CARAPSGTDTQYF. The CDR3 bases are TGTGCCAGGGCCCCTAGCGGCACAGATACGCAGTATTTT.

The CDR3 bases are TGTGCCAGTAAGAGGCAGTTGGGGCCGTATAGCAATCAGCCCCAGCATTTT. Translated, it gives CASKRQLGPYSNQPQHF. This chain uses TRBV19 with TRBJ1-5; maybe TRBD1 (5 bases). The CDR3 sequence is 17 residues long. Trimming left V 7 bases short and J 0 bases short, with 19 bases between. Looked up from germline, CDR1 is LNHDA and CDR2 is SQIVND (reference sequence).

The V gene is TRBV4-2, the J gene TRBJ1-1; possible D gene TRBD1, 6 bases. CDR1 and CDR2 (germline): LGHNA, YNFKEQ. CDR3 length: 17 amino acids. The V end was cut by 2 bases, the J end by 3 bases, with 19 bases between. DNA of the CDR3: TGTGCCAGCAGCCAATTGGGGGCAGGGGCATTGGACACTGAAGCTTTCTTT. It codes for CASSQLGAGALDTEAFF.

The chain employs TRBV6-1 and TRBJ2-2, with 7 bases matching TRBD2. V shed 2 bases and J 6 bases; nucleotides not matched to a gene: 3. Looked up from germline, CDR1 is MNHNS and CDR2 is SASEGT. This CDR3 is 14 amino acids long. CDR3 sequence: CASSERTSPGELFF. The CDR3 DNA is TGTGCCAGCAGTGAACGGACTAGTCCCGGGGAGCTGTTTTTT.

CDR3: CASSPRQKQYF. The CDR3 DNA is TGTGCCAGCAGTCCGAGACAAAAACAGTATTTT. This rearrangement joins TRBV6-2 or TRBV6-3 to TRBJ2-3; D ambiguous. Germline CDR1 is MNHEY and CDR2 is SVGEGT. Trimming removed 5 bases at V and 12 bases at J, with 12 bases between. The CDR3 is 11 amino acids.

This clone was observed once. V gene TRBV10-3 combines with J gene TRBJ2-3, with 8 bases aligning to TRBD1. This CDR3 contains 16 residues. Germline CDR1 reads ENHRY; CDR2 reads SYGVKD. Trimming cost V 0 bases and J 3 bases; bases outside gene matches: 5. This CDR3 reads CAISESGRGQTDTQYF. The CDR3 DNA is TGTGCCATCAGTGAGTCTGGCAGGGGGCAGACAGATACGCAGTATTTT.

The chain combines TRBV2 with TRBJ2-5; the D is unclear. Germline CDR1 SNHLY, CDR2 FYNNEI. V was shortened by 5 bases and J by 0 bases, with 10 bases between the two germline ends. The CDR3 loop spans 14 amino acids. CDR3 region: CASSYLLNQETQYF. CDR3 nucleotides: TGTGCCAGCAGTTACCTTCTGAACCAAGAGACCCAGTACTTC.